This T cell receptor beta chain stems from a study of CXCR3-negative and CXCR3-positive naive CD8 T cells. As for this clonotype: Its antigen is currently unknown.

Germline CDR1 LNHDA, CDR2 SQIVND (reference sequence). The CDR3 is 15 residues long. TRB cDNA was prepared as libraries by UMI-labeled 5' RACE. TCRdb reprocessed the 5' RACE reads, with one entry per CDR3 protein and no DNA. The sample includes roughly 70,000 distinct CDR3 sequences. Study-wide points: Naive subsets expressed similar surface CD5; TRB CDR3 features served to infer TCR strength. Higher TRB CDR3 hydrophobicity marked CXCR3-positive naive cells relative to CXCR3-negative naive cells.

What was sequenced was naive CXCR3- CD8+ T cells from blood. Documented subset: CD45RO-CCR7+CD27+CD95- naive CD8+ T cells lacking CXCR3 (TNR3-). This clonotype was obtained from a human donor in good health. Some clones in this sample may be carry-over from other donors' samples. The V and J genes are TRBV19 and TRBJ2-7; as DNA is missing, the TRBD1 call by TCRdb cannot be tested. CDR3 residues: CASSIAQGARYEQYF.